This T cell receptor (beta chain) comes out of a study of healthy donors' naive CD4 and CD8 T cells. Turning to the study itself: For TCR alpha, new primers spanned all functional IMGT alpha genes.

Starting from around 500 ng of total RNA, TCR libraries were made with linear amplification. TCRdb redid the calling of the reads with MiXCR, one entry per CDR3 protein. The sample has roughly 200,000 distinct CDR3 sequences; about 74% are singletons. This receptor was identified in a pool of human donors in good health; the sample pools cells from several healthy donors. The material sequenced was naive CD4+ and CD8+ T cells sorted from blood, pooled from several donors.

CDR3 coding DNA: TGTGCCAGCAGCTTGGAAGGGACAGCCTACGAGCAGTACTTC. It encodes CASSLEGTAYEQYF. The rearrangement uses TRBV5-6 and TRBJ2-7, with 7 bases identical to TRBD1. CDR1 and CDR2 (germline): SGHDT, YYEEEE. Trimming removed 0 bases from V and 2 bases from J; junction bases left unmatched: 2. The CDR3 extends over 14 amino acids. The variable domain in full, completed from reference TRBV5-6 and TRBJ2-7, reads DAGVTQSPTHLIKTRGQQVTLRCSPKSGHDTVSWYQQALGQGPQFIFQYYEEEERQRGNFPDRFSGHQFPNYSSELNVNALLLGDSALYLCASSLEGTAYEQYFGPGTRLTVT.